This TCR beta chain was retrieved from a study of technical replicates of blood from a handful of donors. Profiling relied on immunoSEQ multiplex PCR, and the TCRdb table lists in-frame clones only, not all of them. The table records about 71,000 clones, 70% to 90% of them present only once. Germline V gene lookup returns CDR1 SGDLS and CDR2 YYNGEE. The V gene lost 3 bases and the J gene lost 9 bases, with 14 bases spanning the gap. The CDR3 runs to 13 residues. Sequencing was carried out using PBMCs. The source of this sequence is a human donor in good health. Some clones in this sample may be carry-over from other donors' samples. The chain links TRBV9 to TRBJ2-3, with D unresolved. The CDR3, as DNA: TGTGCCAGCAGCGAGTTAAGAGGCCAAACGCAGTATTTT. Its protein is CASSELRGQTQYF. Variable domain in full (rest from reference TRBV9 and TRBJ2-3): DSGVTQTPKHLITATGQRVTLRCSPRSGDLSVYWYQQSLDQGLQFLIQYYNGEERAKGNILERFSAQQFPDLHSELNLSSLELGDSALYFCASSELRGQTQYFGPGTRLTVL.